Here is one TCR beta chain with its context. Its antigen is unidentified. Preparation of the TCRbeta library used unique molecular identifiers. TCRdb fed the PCR reads into MiXCR, producing one record per CDR3 protein. The table has under 850,000 distinct CDR3 sequences, about an eighth seen once. The data were taken from a study of T-cell reconstitution after alpha-beta-depleted transplantation in children. Study-wide results and limits: Surviving recipient cells, namely T cells and thymic progenitors, were the source of high day-60 TCRbeta diversity in some patients.

Germline values: CDR1 LGHDT, CDR2 YNNKEL (reference sequence). CDR3 length equals 16 residues. V shed 7 bases, J shed 3 bases, and the junction held 7 bases outside the gene matches. The chain joins TRBV3-1 to TRBJ2-3; 13 nucleotides agree with TRBD2. Sequences were derived from PBMCs, sampled before TCRalphabeta/CD19-depleted stem cell transplant. This receptor was taken from a girl under 10 years old with congenital amegakaryocytic thrombocytopenia, due to receive a stem cell transplant. CDR3 DNA: TGTGCCAGCACCACGGGACTAGCGGGACTAACAGATACGCAGTATTTT. This gives the protein CASTTGLAGLTDTQYF.